Sequencing of this TCR beta chain was carried out in a study of post-analysis software for immune sequencing data (dated by TCRdb to the mid-2010s). Concerning the study at large: The recorded disease courses included relapsing-remitting, secondary progressive and progressive-relapsing multiple sclerosis, and some patients had no subtype annotation. Patient repertoires were compared against roughly 10 previously published healthy control repertoires from donors aged roughly 6 to 26 years. A subset of samples was prepared in parallel using single-end sample barcoding, then pooled and co-amplified after Illumina adapter ligation.

This clonotype was seen a handful of times. Its antigen is currently not known. No base qualities exist here, and no much larger clone lies one base off it. TCR beta repertoires were profiled from peripheral blood of about a dozen young patients with multiple sclerosis to demonstrate the VDJtools post-analysis software. Multiple sclerosis patients were children and adolescents aged 6 to 15 years. Overall results and qualifications from the work: About five TRBV segments, including TRBV5-6, TRBV5-1 and TRBV20-1, were significantly more frequent in patients than controls. The control group was slightly older than the multiple sclerosis patient group. When samples were clustered directly using the F measure, samples prepared in the same batch co-clustered strongly, which prompted a batch-effect correction. Significantly lower normalized Chao1 diversity was found in multiple sclerosis patients than in controls, suggesting substantial peripheral T-cell clonal expansion.

Including cysteine and phenylalanine, the CDR3 has 13 amino acids. The only DNA kept is the CDR3, 39 bases in frame from the first base. V and J lose 6 bases and 6 bases, and a span of 18 bases separates them. Looking up the germline V gene yields CDR1 SQVTM and CDR2 ANQGSEA. Library creation used PCR. Sequenced using an Illumina HiSeq 2500. Unique molecular identifiers were incorporated into TCR beta cDNA libraries to reduce PCR and sequencing biases. Per 1 to 10 million input T cells, approximately 500,000 cDNA molecules were obtained, such that each molecule approximated one T cell. Patient libraries were prepared and sequenced with the same protocol used for the earlier healthy control dataset. Within a given batch, samples were prepared together, multiplexed and sequenced on the same HiSeq lane. Regarding the original processing steps: Raw barcoded reads were processed with MIGEC, discarding single-read molecular identifier groups before consensus assembly and CDR3 extraction. VDJtools was used for post-analysis of the clonotype tables, and diversity was normalized by down-sampling every dataset to the size of the smallest sample. Repertoire overlap clustering matched CDR3 amino acid but not nucleotide sequences to correct batch-related cross-sample contamination. TCRdb applied fastp at Q25 and MiXCR to the public reads, then kept only in-frame beta chains. Here each entry gathers all rows of one CDR3 protein and keeps the most common genes and DNA. The authors' filters were not applied to this entry. The sample data list hundreds of thousands of distinct CDR3 sequences, and approximately 53% of these were observed just once. The ten largest clonotypes hold approximately 4.5% of the sample.

Source material: blood. Recombination connected TRBV29-1 to TRBJ2-7; the D gene is perhaps TRBD1 or TRBD2, as each covers 5 bases. This receptor was obtained from a girl under 18 with multiple sclerosis. The sequence in DNA is TGCAGCGTAAGGACATTACTACGGGGCGAGCAGTACTTC. The resulting protein is CSVRTLLRGEQYF.